These 28 T cell receptor beta chains originate from one sample sequenced in a study of graft-versus-host responses after intestinal transplantation. Sequenced by immunoSEQ multiplex PCR; TCRdb stores in-frame clones only, minus some. Seen here are tens of thousands of clones, 85% to 95% observed once, and the top ten hold roughly 0.52%. The antigens for these receptors are not known. The sample consisted of unstimulated CD8+ T cells sorted from spleen or lymph node cells, taken before transplant. Receptor source: a human donor who was the organ donor for an intestinal transplant.

This clone has only one observation. The V call is TRBV2, the J call TRBJ2-7; possible D gene TRBD2, 6 bases. The CDR3 has 14 amino acids. Trimming left V 7 bases short and J 3 bases short, with 16 bases between. Germline loops: CDR1 SNHLY, CDR2 FYNNEI. For the CDR3, the DNA is TGTGCCAGCACTGGGACTTCAAGCTTCTACGAGCAGTACTTC. It translates to CASTGTSSFYEQYF.

This chain uses TRBV7-3 with TRBJ2-1, with TRBD1 matching 10 bases. Germline values: CDR1 SGHTA, CDR2 FQGTGA. The CDR3 sequence is 14 residues long. The V segment lost 2 bases and the J segment 6 bases; nucleotides outside the gene matches: 1. As DNA, the CDR3 is TGTGCCAGCAGCTTAGGGACAGGGGTCAATGAGCAGTTCTTC. It is translated as CASSLGTGVNEQFF.

This chain joins TRBV13 and TRBJ2-7; D may match TRBD1 or TRBD2 (5 bases each). Germline values: CDR1 PRHDT, CDR2 FYEKMQ (reference sequence). The ends were cut back, 3 bases at V and 2 bases at J, with 11 bases in the middle. The CDR3 runs to 14 residues. The CDR3 region has the DNA TGTGCCAGCAGCTTGGGACGGACCGCCTACGAGCAGTACTTC. Translated, it gives CASSLGRTAYEQYF.

The genes are TRBV5-1 and TRBJ2-1, with 11 bases lining up with TRBD2. V was pared by 4 bases and J by 6 bases, with 9 bases of the junction left unmatched. The CDR3 runs 16 residues. CDR1 and CDR2 (germline): SGHRS, YFSETQ. Here the CDR3 DNA reads TGCGCCAGCAGCCAATCGCTAGCGGGGGGAGGCAATGAGCAGTTCTTC. Its protein product is CASSQSLAGGGNEQFF.

The chain joins TRBV27 to TRBJ1-5; possibly TRBD1 for D (6 bases). There are 16 residues in the CDR3. Germline CDR1 is MNHEY and CDR2 is SMNVEV (reference sequence). V shed 6 bases and J shed 3 bases, with 18 bases lying between them. For the CDR3, the DNA is TGTGCCAGCAGCTCCGTTTACAGGGACCCCAATCAGCCCCAGCATTTT. Translating gives CASSSVYRDPNQPQHF.

This CDR3 reads CASRTTGAPDTQYF. CDR3 nucleotides: TGTGCCAGTAGGACTACGGGGGCGCCAGATACGCAGTATTTT. The gene calls are TRBV5-4 and TRBJ2-3; D tentatively reads TRBD1 or TRBD2 (6 bases each). Per the germline V gene, CDR1 is SGHNT and CDR2 is YYREEE (reference sequence). The CDR3 totals 14 residues. V dropped 8 bases and J dropped 4 bases, with 17 bases sitting between them.

J is TRBJ1-1 and V is TRBV9, with 11 bases matching TRBD1. After removal of 4 bases from V and 5 bases from J, the junction contained 10 bases not matched to a gene. CDR1 and CDR2 (germline): SGDLS, YYNGEE. There are 16 residues in the CDR3. The CDR3 DNA reads TGTGCCAGCAGCCCCTCCCCGGGGACAGGGGGAACTGAAGCTTTCTTT. This encodes CASSPSPGTGGTEAFF. Together with reference TRBV9 and TRBJ1-1, the CDR3 gives the full variable domain: DSGVTQTPKHLITATGQRVTLRCSPRSGDLSVYWYQQSLDQGLQFLIQYYNGEERAKGNILERFSAQQFPDLHSELNLSSLELGDSALYFCASSPSPGTGGTEAFFGQGTRLTVV.

This clone showed up just once. The chain combines TRBV27 with TRBJ2-7; 12 nucleotides match TRBD1. Germline values: CDR1 MNHEY, CDR2 SMNVEV (reference sequence). This CDR3 region has 16 residues. The V gene end was trimmed by 1 base and the J gene end by 5 bases; junction bases not matched to a gene: 6. The CDR3, as DNA: TGTGCCAGCAGTTTATTGGGGGACAGGGGGCCGAACGAGCAGTACTTC. Protein product: CASSLLGDRGPNEQYF.

V usage is TRBV21-1 and J usage is TRBJ1-1; TRBD1 is the table's D call, not checked against the DNA. TRBV21-1 constitutes a pseudogene. The CDR3 is 16 amino acids. The CDR3 nucleotides read TGTGCCAGCAGCAAGGACAGGGCGGGCGAGAGGACTGAAGCTTTCTTT. This encodes CASSKDRAGERTEAFF.

The chain joins TRBV2 to TRBJ1-4, with a tentative D call TRBD1 (6 bases). Germline-derived CDR1 and CDR2 are SNHLY and FYNNEI. Trimming removed 5 bases from V and 4 bases from J, with 20 bases in between. The CDR3 length is 17 residues. The CDR3 reads CASSNQGRGQFNEKLFF. CDR3 nucleotides: TGTGCCAGCAGTAATCAGGGACGGGGGCAATTTAATGAAAAACTGTTTTTT. The full variable domain, in which reference TRBV2 and TRBJ1-4 provide the parts outside the CDR3, is EPEVTQTPSHQVTQMGQEVILRCVPISNHLYFYWYRQILGQKVEFLVSFYNNEISEKSEIFDDQFSVERPDGSNFTLKIRSTKLEDSAMYFCASSNQGRGQFNEKLFFGSGTQLSVL.

The chain joins TRBV7-8 to TRBJ2-3; TRBD2 aligns across 16 bases. This CDR3 comprises 16 residues. V lost 2 bases and J lost 7; bases outside the gene matches: 3. From germline, CDR1 is SGHVS and CDR2 FQNEAQ. CDR3 nucleotide sequence: TGTGCCAGCAGCTTACCGGGACTAGCGGGGGGGCATACGCAGTATTTT. Translating it yields CASSLPGLAGGHTQYF.

This sequence joins TRBV19 and TRBJ2-7, with D possibly matching TRBD1 (5 bases). The CDR3 is 13 amino acids. The germline V gene has CDR1 LNHDA and CDR2 SQIVND (reference sequence). Trimming shortened V by 6 bases and J by 2 bases, and 11 bases separated the two germline ends. CDR3 DNA: TGTGCCAGTAGCCACGGACAAGCCTACGAGCAGTACTTC. Its protein is CASSHGQAYEQYF. The whole variable domain, filled in from reference TRBV19 and TRBJ2-7, reads DGGITQSPKYLFRKEGQNVTLSCEQNLNHDAMYWYRQDPGQGLRLIYYSQIVNDFQKGDIAEGYSVSREKKESFPLTVTSAQKNPTAFYLCASSHGQAYEQYFGPGTRLTVT.

The chain uses TRBV4-2 and TRBJ1-1, with TRBD1 identical over 7 bases. The CDR3 length is 16 residues. The germline V gene encodes CDR1 LGHNA and CDR2 YNFKEQ. With V trimmed by 4 bases and J by 1 base, 9 bases remained unmatched. The CDR3 sequence: CASSPYEQGPNTEAFF. CDR3 bases: TGTGCCAGCAGCCCGTATGAACAGGGGCCGAACACTGAAGCTTTCTTT.

The chain employs TRBV7-9 and TRBJ2-1; 11 positions agree with TRBD2. Germline CDR1 SEHNR, CDR2 FQNEAQ (reference sequence). The CDR3 spans 15 residues. V was clipped by 4 bases and J by 8 bases; unmatched bases: 7. The CDR3 sequence: CASSWASGGSDEQFF. DNA of the CDR3: TGTGCCAGCAGCTGGGCTAGCGGGGGGTCGGATGAGCAGTTCTTC.

The chain recombines TRBV2 with TRBJ2-7; unclear D gene. Deletions cut 4 bases from V and 2 bases from J, with 3 bases between. From germline, CDR1 is SNHLY and CDR2 FYNNEI. The CDR3 loop spans 11 amino acids. CDR3 bases: TGTGCCAGCAGTGGAGCCTACGAGCAGTACTTC. This sequence encodes CASSGAYEQYF.

This clone occurred once. The chain recombines TRBV5-1 with TRBJ2-7, with 10 bases aligning to TRBD2. The germline V gene has CDR1 SGHRS and CDR2 YFSETQ. Unmatched junction bases numbered 5, after V lost 3 bases and J lost 2 bases. CDR3 length: 15 residues. The CDR3 nucleotides are TGCGCCAGCAGCTGGCTAGCGGGGGCCGCCTACGAGCAGTACTTC. Translating gives CASSWLAGAAYEQYF.

This chain joins TRBV27 and TRBJ2-7, with 10 nucleotides matching TRBD1. This CDR3 has 14 amino acids. The V gene end was trimmed by 6 bases and the J gene end by 3 bases; junction bases not matched to a gene: 5. Germline loops: CDR1 MNHEY, CDR2 SMNVEV (reference sequence). CDR3 sequence: CASSETGGVYEQYF. The CDR3, as DNA: TGTGCCAGCAGCGAGACAGGGGGCGTCTACGAGCAGTACTTC.

The chain carries TRBV7-9 and TRBJ2-2, with TRBD2 identical over 7 bases. V shed 5 bases and J 5 bases; nucleotides not matched to a gene: 11. The CDR3 runs 16 residues. In germline, CDR1 is SEHNR, CDR2 FQNEAQ (reference sequence). For the CDR3, the DNA is TGTGCCAGCAGCCCCCCCCGGGGGGTAAGAACCGGGGAGCTGTTTTTT. Its protein is CASSPPRGVRTGELFF.

The V and J genes are TRBV6-5 and TRBJ2-7, with TRBD1 as a possible D gene (6 bases). Looked up from germline, CDR1 is MNHEY and CDR2 is SVGAGI. Trimming shortened V by 5 bases and J by 3 bases, and 14 bases separated the two germline ends. The CDR3 contains 14 residues. The CDR3 nucleotides are TGTGCCAGCAGTGATGGGGCAGGGGACTACGAGCAGTACTTC. Residues: CASSDGAGDYEQYF.

The sample holds a few counts of this clone. The genes are TRBV6-5 and TRBJ1-3; D is undetermined. CDR1 and CDR2 (germline): MNHEY, SVGAGI. V shed 10 bases and J shed 3 bases, with 13 bases lying between them. This CDR3 has 13 residues. CDR3 bases: TGTGCCACCCGGACGGACGTTGGAAACACCATATATTTT. Translated: CATRTDVGNTIYF.

The gene calls are TRBV4-3 and TRBJ2-5, with TRBD1 matching over 7 bases. Germline lookup yields CDR1 LGHNA and CDR2 YSLEER. The J segment lost 3 bases and the V segment lost 4 bases, leaving 11 bases of the junction unmatched. This CDR3 region has 16 residues. The CDR3 loop reads CASSPNRRTGEETQYF. The CDR3 nucleotides read TGCGCCAGCAGCCCGAACAGAAGGACAGGAGAAGAGACCCAGTACTTC.

The J gene is TRBJ1-4, the V gene TRBV7-9; unclear D gene. V shed 3 bases and J shed 3 bases, with 2 bases lying between them. Germline V lookup: CDR1 SEHNR, CDR2 FQNEAQ (reference sequence). The CDR3 is 12 amino acids. The CDR3 region is CASSFPNEKLFF. Here the CDR3 DNA reads TGTGCCAGCAGCTTTCCTAATGAAAAACTGTTTTTT.

V usage is TRBV28 and J usage is TRBJ2-1, with 12 nucleotides matching TRBD2. From germline, CDR1 is MDHEN and CDR2 SYDVKM. The CDR3 consists of 16 residues. Losses at the gene ends were 7 bases for V and 8 bases for J; bases not matched to a gene: 12. DNA of the CDR3: TGTGCCAGCACCGGAACTAGCGGGGGGCCGACGGATGAGCAGTTCTTC. This encodes CASTGTSGGPTDEQFF.

CDR3 residues: CASSYRVAPDYGYTF. As DNA, the CDR3 is TGTGCCAGCAGTTACAGGGTAGCCCCCGACTATGGCTACACCTTC. This chain uses TRBV6-9 with TRBJ1-2; a possible D gene is TRBD1 (5 bases). The CDR3 extends over 15 amino acids. V dropped 3 bases and J dropped 3 bases, with 14 bases sitting between them. The germline V gene has CDR1 MNHGY and CDR2 SVAAGI.

This clone turned up a few times. This chain uses TRBV30 with TRBJ1-5; a weak D match, TRBD1 (5 bases). V was shortened by 4 bases and J by 4 bases, with 5 bases between the two germline ends. The CDR3 contains 11 residues. The V gene's germline CDR1 is GTSNPN and CDR2 SVGIG (reference sequence). This CDR3 reads CAWTGNQPQHF. CDR3 coding DNA: TGTGCCTGGACAGGGAATCAGCCCCAGCATTTT.

The gene calls are TRBV13 and TRBJ1-2, with D perhaps TRBD1 (6 bases). The ends were cut back, 5 bases at V and 2 bases at J, with 15 bases in the middle. Per the germline V gene, CDR1 is PRHDT and CDR2 is FYEKMQ (reference sequence). CDR3 size: 15 residues. CDR3 protein: CASSPPDSENYGYTF. CDR3 DNA sequence: TGTGCCAGCAGCCCCCCGGACAGTGAGAACTATGGCTACACCTTC.

The V gene is TRBV6-4, the J gene TRBJ2-1; weak D call: TRBD2 (5 bases). Trimming took off 0 bases at V and 2 bases at J, with 11 bases between the two ends. The CDR3 length is 16 residues. The germline CDR1 and CDR2 sequences are MRHNA and SNTAGT. The CDR3 DNA sequence: TGTGCCAGCAGTGACTCGAAGGAGCGGCCCTACAATGAGCAGTTCTTC. It is translated as CASSDSKERPYNEQFF.

V gene TRBV4-3 combines with J gene TRBJ2-7, with 9 bases lining up with TRBD2. V trimming: 1 base; J trimming: 7 bases; junction bases outside the gene matches: 8. Germline V gene data show CDR1 as LGHNA and CDR2 as YSLEER. The CDR3 consists of 15 residues. Here the CDR3 reads CASSQALSGGREQYF. DNA of the CDR3: TGCGCCAGCAGCCAAGCCCTTAGCGGGGGTCGAGAGCAGTACTTC.